Sequencing of this TCR beta chain was carried out in a study of breast tumors, draining lymph nodes, adjacent tissues. This clonotype was seen at least ten times. Breast cancer patients provided tissue from their axillary draining lymph nodes. CDR1 SGHDT and CDR2 YYEEEE come from the germline V gene. Trimming took off 4 bases at V and 2 bases at J, with 10 bases between the two ends. The CDR3 sequence is 13 residues long. TCRdb ran MiXCR on the multiplex PCR reads and lists one entry per CDR3 protein. Of some 120,000 distinct CDR3 sequences detected, 21% appear once; the ten largest clones hold 2.2%. The rearrangement joins TRBV5-6 to TRBJ2-7; D is uncertain. Sequenced input: axillary lymph node tissue. This TCR came from a female donor with breast cancer. Some clones in this sample may be carry-over from other donors' samples. The CDR3 protein is CASSEDAAYEQYF. The CDR3 region has the DNA TGTGCCAGCAGCGAGGACGCGGCCTACGAGCAGTACTTC.